The 20 T cell receptor beta chains presented below share a single source sample, sequenced in a study of cytomegalovirus exposure and HLA in healthy donors. Clones were read by immunoSEQ multiplex PCR, and TCRdb kept only the in-frame ones, dropping some. The table lists approximately 140,000 clones, just over 85% of them singletons, with 7% to 9% in the top ten. Sequencing was carried out using PBMCs. Every receptor here comes from a woman younger than 30 in good health and CMV-seropositive.

This rearrangement joins TRBV5-1 to TRBJ1-1; 8 bases match TRBD1. Germline V CDR1 and CDR2: SGHRS, YFSETQ. There are 12 residues in the CDR3. The J segment lost 11 bases and the V segment lost 0 bases, leaving 3 bases of the junction unmatched. Here the CDR3 DNA reads TGCGCCAGCAGCTTGGGGACAGGGTGGGCTTTCTTT. Protein sequence: CASSLGTGWAFF.

This clone was picked up one time. This sequence joins TRBV28 and TRBJ1-2; 11 bases are shared with TRBD1. CDR1 and CDR2 from the germline V gene are MDHEN and SYDVKM. CDR3 length equals 15 residues. V was clipped by 6 bases and J by 6 bases; unmatched bases: 9. The CDR3 loop reads CASSPSWTGGHGYTF. The CDR3 DNA reads as TGTGCCAGCAGCCCCTCTTGGACAGGGGGCCATGGCTACACCTTC.

The V call is TRBV5-1, the J call TRBJ2-1; 9 bases line up with TRBD1. This CDR3 region has 16 residues. CDR1 is SGHRS, CDR2 YFSETQ, per germline. V lost 1 base, J lost 6 bases, and 8 bases stayed unmatched. The CDR3: CASSLSPGQGRNEQFF. In DNA form, the CDR3 reads TGCGCCAGCAGCTTGTCACCGGGACAGGGCCGCAATGAGCAGTTCTTC. The variable domain in full, with the rest retrieved from reference TRBV5-1 and TRBJ2-1, is KAGVTQTPRYLIKTRGQQVTLSCSPISGHRSVSWYQQTPGQGLQFLFEYFSETQRNKGNFPGRFSGRQFSNSRSEMNVSTLELGDSALYLCASSLSPGQGRNEQFFGPGTRLTVL.

The chain has TRBV7-6 and TRBJ2-1; TRBD2 agrees at 12 bases. V lost 5 bases to trimming and J lost 7 bases; unmatched junction nucleotides: 6. This CDR3 region has 15 residues. Germline values: CDR1 SGHVS, CDR2 FNYEAQ. The CDR3 DNA sequence: TGTGCCAGCAGCAGGGGGACTAGCGGGCTTAATGAGCAGTTCTTC. The encoded protein is CASSRGTSGLNEQFF.

The chain uses TRBV7-2 and TRBJ1-5, with a possible D match to TRBD1 (6 bases). The germline CDR1 and CDR2 sequences are SGHTA and FQGNSA. The CDR3 totals 15 residues. Trimming removed 2 bases at V and 3 bases at J, with 11 bases between. CDR3 sequence (DNA): TGTGCCAGCAGCTTAAGGGGGGGTGTCAATCAGCCCCAGCATTTT. Translated: CASSLRGGVNQPQHF.

The genes are TRBV5-1 and TRBJ2-3; D uncertain. V shed 0 bases and J shed 3 bases, with 8 bases lying between them. The CDR3 runs 14 residues. The germline V gene encodes CDR1 SGHRS and CDR2 YFSETQ. CDR3 in DNA: TGCGCCAGCAGCTTGGTTCCCGGGACAGATACGCAGTATTTT. Translation: CASSLVPGTDTQYF.

The chain recombines TRBV6-5 with TRBJ1-2; D call uncertain. V shed 0 bases and J shed 6 bases, with 8 bases lying between them. Germline loops: CDR1 MNHEY, CDR2 SVGAGI. The CDR3 loop spans 13 amino acids. The CDR3 sequence is CASSYSSENGYTF. In nucleotides, the CDR3 is TGTGCCAGCAGTTACTCGTCAGAAAATGGCTACACCTTC.

The V call is TRBV4-3, the J call TRBJ1-1; unclear D gene. The CDR3 runs to 15 residues. Trimming shortened V by 0 bases and J by 4 bases, and 12 bases separated the two germline ends. The germline CDR1 and CDR2 sequences are LGHNA and YSLEER. The CDR3: CASSQDAGRATEAFF. CDR3 DNA: TGCGCCAGCAGCCAAGATGCGGGAAGGGCCACTGAAGCTTTCTTT.

Of note for this clone: At one end, the junction sequence differs from germline, possibly due to a read error. The V and J genes are TRBV30 and TRBJ1-3; D gene uncertain. Germline CDR1 GTSNPN, CDR2 SVGIG (reference sequence). The CDR3 contains 13 residues. This chain's CDR3 is CAGSKGGGNTIYF. The CDR3 DNA reads TGTGCCGGGAGTAAGGGAGGGGGAAACACCATATATTTT.

This clone has a handful of counts. The CDR3 region is CASSGTGVGYTF. The CDR3 DNA sequence: TGCGCCAGCAGCGGAACAGGGGTCGGCTACACCTTC. J is TRBJ1-2 and V is TRBV5-1; 7 bases match TRBD1. The germline V gene encodes CDR1 SGHRS and CDR2 YFSETQ. V lost 4 bases and J lost 8; bases outside the gene matches: 5. The CDR3 length is 12 residues.

In its sample, this clone was seen a few times. V is TRBV7-9 and J is TRBJ1-1; the match to TRBD1 covers 7 bases. The CDR3 extends over 14 amino acids. V dropped 7 bases and J dropped 4; count of bases not matched to a gene: 9. Per germline, CDR1 SEHNR and CDR2 FQNEAQ (reference sequence). The DNA for the CDR3 is TGTGCCAGCACCTACTCCGGGACAGCCACTGAAGCTTTCTTT. As protein: CASTYSGTATEAFF.

The gene calls are TRBV2 and TRBJ1-5, with 9 bases aligning to TRBD1. From germline, CDR1 is SNHLY and CDR2 FYNNEI. V shed 8 bases and J 1 base; nucleotides not matched to a gene: 0. This CDR3 has 13 residues. The DNA for the CDR3 is TGTGCCAGCGACAGGGGGAGCAATCAGCCCCAGCATTTT. Its protein product is CASDRGSNQPQHF.

The chain employs TRBV7-9 and TRBJ2-5; weak D call: TRBD2 (5 bases). Germline V lookup: CDR1 SEHNR, CDR2 FQNEAQ (reference sequence). This CDR3 has 13 amino acids. Deletions cut 5 bases from V and 10 bases from J, with 17 bases between. The CDR3 here is CASSASNGEIQYF. The CDR3 bases are TGTGCCAGCAGCGCCTCGAACGGGGAAATCCAGTACTTC. Full variable domain (outside the CDR3, taken from reference TRBV7-9 and TRBJ2-5): DTGVSQNPRHKITKRGQNVTFRCDPISEHNRLYWYRQTLGQGPEFLTYFQNEAQLEKSRLLSDRFSAERPKGSFSTLEIQRTEQGDSAMYLCASSASNGEIQYFGPGTRLLVL.

The chain is built from TRBV29-1 and TRBJ2-5, with TRBD1 identical over 7 bases. The trim removed 3 bases at V and 7 bases at J, leaving 11 bases unmatched. The CDR3 extends over 14 amino acids. Germline V lookup: CDR1 SQVTM, CDR2 ANQGSEA. Here the CDR3 reads CSVEASGQPGTQYF. Here the CDR3 DNA reads TGCAGCGTTGAGGCCTCGGGACAGCCGGGGACCCAGTACTTC.

This chain links TRBV19 with TRBJ1-2; 10 nucleotides align to TRBD1. The ends lost 8 bases at V and 6 bases at J; junction bases unmatched: 6. The germline V gene encodes CDR1 LNHDA and CDR2 SQIVND (reference sequence). The CDR3 is 13 amino acids. CDR3 amino acids: CASRDRGFDGYTF. In nucleotides, the CDR3 is TGTGCCAGTCGGGACAGGGGTTTCGATGGCTACACCTTC.

The chain combines TRBV7-3 with TRBJ1-1; 10 bases match TRBD1. The CDR3 totals 15 residues. V shed 6 bases, J shed 3 bases, and the junction held 7 bases outside the gene matches. CDR1 and CDR2 from the germline V gene are SGHTA and FQGTGA. The CDR3 loop is CASSPTGGADTEAFF. The CDR3 DNA follows: TGTGCCAGCAGTCCGACAGGGGGCGCCGACACTGAAGCTTTCTTT.

CDR3 loop: CASGPQTSVYGYTF. CDR3 coding DNA: TGCGCCAGCGGCCCCCAGACAAGTGTGTATGGCTACACCTTC. The chain carries TRBV5-1 and TRBJ1-2, with D unresolved. This CDR3 spans 14 amino acids. Germline loops: CDR1 SGHRS, CDR2 YFSETQ. Trimming took 7 bases from V and 5 from J, leaving 18 bases between them.

There are a few counts of this clone. The chain carries TRBV27 and TRBJ2-3; D is ambiguous. CDR3 size: 18 residues. Germline lookup yields CDR1 MNHEY and CDR2 SMNVEV (reference sequence). V lost 6 bases to trimming and J lost 5 bases, with 27 bases between them. The DNA of the CDR3 is TGTGCCAGCAGCCCCCGGTCCGGAGCGATTTATGGTGGAGATACGCAGTATTTT. Protein product: CASSPRSGAIYGGDTQYF.

V is TRBV7-2 and J is TRBJ2-7; 9 positions match TRBD2. The CDR3 extends over 15 amino acids. V lost 2 bases, J lost 4 bases, and 6 bases stayed unmatched. From germline, CDR1 is SGHTA and CDR2 FQGNSA. The CDR3 coding sequence is TGTGCCAGCAGCTTAAGGGCTAGCGGGACATACGAGCAGTACTTC. The encoded protein is CASSLRASGTYEQYF.

The CDR3 coding sequence is TGTGCCAGTAGTATAGAGAGTGTTGATGAAAAACTGTTTTTT. Its protein is CASSIESVDEKLFF. The chain has TRBV19 and TRBJ1-4; D remains unclear. The CDR3 sequence is 14 residues long. Looked up from germline, CDR1 is LNHDA and CDR2 is SQIVND (reference sequence). The V end was cut by 0 bases, the J end by 6 bases, with 8 bases between.